This T cell receptor beta chain was sequenced during a study of CD4 and CD8 cells across lung adenocarcinoma regions. Samples came from patients with localized non-small cell lung adenocarcinoma. MiXCR was run by TCRdb on the PCR reads, yielding one entry per CDR3 protein. Among under 10,000 distinct CDR3 sequences, 51% were seen once, and the ten largest hold over 15%. The germline CDR1 and CDR2 sequences are MGHDK and SYGVNS. CDR3 length: 14 residues. Trimming at V came to 3 bases and at J to 8 bases, leaving 5 bases not matched to a gene. The material sequenced was CD4+ T cells from the margin of a lung tumor. This sequence joins TRBV25-1 and TRBJ1-4, with 8 bases lining up with TRBD1. This clonotype was sampled from a male donor with lung adenocarcinoma. The CD4 and CD8 labels of this study may be unreliable. The CDR3 sequence is CASSDDRGGEKLFF. CDR3 in DNA: TGTGCCAGCAGTGATGACAGGGGTGGGGAAAAACTGTTTTTT.